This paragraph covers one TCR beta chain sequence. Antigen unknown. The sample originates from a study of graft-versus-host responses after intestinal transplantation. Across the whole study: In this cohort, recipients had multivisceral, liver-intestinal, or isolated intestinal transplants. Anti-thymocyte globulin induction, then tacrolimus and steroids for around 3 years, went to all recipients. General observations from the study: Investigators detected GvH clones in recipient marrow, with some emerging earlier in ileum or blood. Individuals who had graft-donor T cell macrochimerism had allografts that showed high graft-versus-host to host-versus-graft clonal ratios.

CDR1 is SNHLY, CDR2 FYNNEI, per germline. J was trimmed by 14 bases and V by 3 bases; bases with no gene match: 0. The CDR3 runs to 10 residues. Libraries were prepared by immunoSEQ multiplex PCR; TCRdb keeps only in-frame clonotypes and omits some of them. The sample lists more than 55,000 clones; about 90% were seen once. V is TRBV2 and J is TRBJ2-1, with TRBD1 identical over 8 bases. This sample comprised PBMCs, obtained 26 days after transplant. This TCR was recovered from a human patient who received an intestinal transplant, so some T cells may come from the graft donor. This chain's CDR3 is CASSEGQEFF. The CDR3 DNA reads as TGTGCCAGCAGTGAGGGACAGGAGTTCTTC.